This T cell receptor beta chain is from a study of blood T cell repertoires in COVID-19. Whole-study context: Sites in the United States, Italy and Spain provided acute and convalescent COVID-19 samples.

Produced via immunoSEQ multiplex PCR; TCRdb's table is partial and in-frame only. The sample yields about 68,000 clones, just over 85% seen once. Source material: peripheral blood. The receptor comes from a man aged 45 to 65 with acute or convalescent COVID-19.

CDR3 bases: TGTGCCAGCAGTTTCTCGGGGGGAGAGACCCAGTACTTC. It codes for CASSFSGGETQYF. The genes are TRBV12-3 or TRBV12-4 and TRBJ2-5; the match to TRBD2 covers 7 bases. This CDR3 has 13 residues. V lost 3 bases to trimming and J lost 4 bases; unmatched junction nucleotides: 2.